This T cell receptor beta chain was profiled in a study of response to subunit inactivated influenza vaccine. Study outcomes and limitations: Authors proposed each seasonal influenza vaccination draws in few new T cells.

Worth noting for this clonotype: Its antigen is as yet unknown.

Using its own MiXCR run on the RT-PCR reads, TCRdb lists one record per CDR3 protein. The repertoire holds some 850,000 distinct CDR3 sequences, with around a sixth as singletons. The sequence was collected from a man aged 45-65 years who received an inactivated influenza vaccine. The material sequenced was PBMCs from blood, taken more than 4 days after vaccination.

The DNA of the CDR3 is TGTGCCACCAGTGATTCGAGGAACACCGGGGAGCTGTTTTTT. Protein product: CATSDSRNTGELFF. The chain recombines TRBV24-1 with TRBJ2-2; D unclear. Germline CDR1 KGHDR, CDR2 SFDVKD. The V gene lost 2 bases and the J gene lost 1 base, with 4 bases spanning the gap. This CDR3 has 14 residues.